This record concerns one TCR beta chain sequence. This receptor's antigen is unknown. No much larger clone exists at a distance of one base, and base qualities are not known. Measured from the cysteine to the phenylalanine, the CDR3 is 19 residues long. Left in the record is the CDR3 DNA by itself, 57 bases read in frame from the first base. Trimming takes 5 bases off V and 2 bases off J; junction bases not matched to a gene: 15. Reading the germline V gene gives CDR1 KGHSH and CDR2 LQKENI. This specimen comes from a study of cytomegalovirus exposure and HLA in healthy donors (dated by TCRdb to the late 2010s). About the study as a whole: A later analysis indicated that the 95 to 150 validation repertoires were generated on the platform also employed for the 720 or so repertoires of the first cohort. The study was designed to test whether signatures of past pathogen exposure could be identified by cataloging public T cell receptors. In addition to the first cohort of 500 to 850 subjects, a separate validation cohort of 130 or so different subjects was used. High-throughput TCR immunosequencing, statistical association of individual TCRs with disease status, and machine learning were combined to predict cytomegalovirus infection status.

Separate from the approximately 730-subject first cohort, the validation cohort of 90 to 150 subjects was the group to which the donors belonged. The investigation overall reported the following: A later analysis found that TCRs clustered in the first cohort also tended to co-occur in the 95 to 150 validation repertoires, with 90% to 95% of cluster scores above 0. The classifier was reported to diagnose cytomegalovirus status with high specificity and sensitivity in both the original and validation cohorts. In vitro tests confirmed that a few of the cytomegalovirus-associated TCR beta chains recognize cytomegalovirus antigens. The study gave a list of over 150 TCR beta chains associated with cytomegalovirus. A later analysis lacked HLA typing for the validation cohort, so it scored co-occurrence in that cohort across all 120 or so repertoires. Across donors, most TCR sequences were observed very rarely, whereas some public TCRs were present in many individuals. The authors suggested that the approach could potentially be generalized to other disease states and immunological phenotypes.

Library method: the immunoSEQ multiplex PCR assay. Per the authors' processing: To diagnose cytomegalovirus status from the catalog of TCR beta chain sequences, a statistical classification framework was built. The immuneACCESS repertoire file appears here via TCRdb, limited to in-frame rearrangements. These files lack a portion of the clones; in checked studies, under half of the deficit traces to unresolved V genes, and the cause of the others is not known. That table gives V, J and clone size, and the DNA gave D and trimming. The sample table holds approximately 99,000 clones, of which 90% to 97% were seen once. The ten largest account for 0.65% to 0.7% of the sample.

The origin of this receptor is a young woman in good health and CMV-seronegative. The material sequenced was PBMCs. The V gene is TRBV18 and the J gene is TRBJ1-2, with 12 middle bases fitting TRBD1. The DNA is TGTGCCAGCTCAGGACAGCTGGGACAGGGGGCCGGAATAAACTATGGCTACACCTTC. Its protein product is CASSGQLGQGAGINYGYTF.